This T cell receptor (beta chain) was recorded in a study of a mutant IDH1 vaccine in newly diagnosed glioma. Assay used: immunoSEQ multiplex PCR; TCRdb lists only in-frame clones, some missing. The sample yields under 60,000 clones, 76% seen once. Comments on this clone: What it binds is not known.

This sample's time point: week 35, safety follow-up. The vaccine gave 300 ug of a 20-mer mutant IDH1 peptide subcutaneously per dose. New WHO grade 3 or 4 IDH1-mutant, ATRX-lost astrocytomas were present in all donors. Looked up from germline, CDR1 is LNHDA and CDR2 is SQIVND (reference sequence). The CDR3 contains 16 residues. V was pared by 4 bases and J by 7 bases, with 10 bases of the junction left unmatched. The origin of this receptor is a man aged 40-55 years with glioma. The sequenced sample was PBMCs, obtained from a glioma patient whose treatment included an IDH1 peptide vaccine. The chain uses TRBV19 and TRBJ1-2; 12 bases map to TRBD1. The CDR3 DNA is TGTGCCAGTAGTACGTTCGGGGACAGGGGGCAGTTTGGCTACACCTTC. Translated, it gives CASSTFGDRGQFGYTF.